This TCR beta chain was documented in a study of immune cell composition in non-small cell lung cancer. Study observations and caveats: Squamous carcinomas (around 80%) more often had tumour-associated clones >0.5% than adenocarcinomas (around 33%). Tumour TCR-beta clonality showed no significant link to smoking pack-years. Dominant in vivo tumour-associated clones were not shown to share tumour-reactive sequences.

With respect to this clone: The antigen is not known.

Normal lung was taken at the farthest possible site, at least 3 cm from tumour. The CDR3 is made up of 14 amino acids. The junction had 8 bases not matched to a gene; V was cut back by 4 bases and J by 5 bases. CDR1 is SGHNT, CDR2 YYREEE, per germline (reference sequence). This table comes from immunoSEQ multiplex PCR, and its TCRdb copy is limited to in-frame clones, with some not included. This table has 1,500 to 2,000 clones, around 81% appearing once. The chain links TRBV5-4 to TRBJ1-1; 7 bases map to TRBD1. Source material: non-adjacent lung tissue. The sequence came from a human donor with non-small cell lung cancer. This chain's CDR3 is CASSLQGSRTEAFF. The CDR3 region has the DNA TGTGCCAGCAGCCTACAGGGGAGCAGGACTGAAGCTTTCTTT.